This T cell receptor beta chain comes out of a study of shared clonotypes between healthy human individuals. The CDR3 covers 13 residues. Looked up from germline, CDR1 is MNHNS and CDR2 is SASEGT. Trimming pared 4 bases from V and 1 base from J, leaving 8 bases between. Points on this clone: Its antigen is undetermined.

Only in-frame clones appear in the TCRdb table, and some are missing; sequencing was by immunoSEQ multiplex PCR. The table includes millions of clones, roughly 95% detected once. Study-wide results and caveats: It was observed that roughly 5% of naive CD4 clonotypes were shared across several donors. Exclusively blood specimens were collected; tissue repertoires likely differ.

CD45RO negativity and positive selection for CCR7 defined naive CD8 cells, a population that excluded terminally differentiated effector memory CD45RA+ cells. The rearrangement joins TRBV6-1 to TRBJ2-7; D not resolved. The source is a man aged 18 to 29 in good health. The sample consisted of naive CD8+ T cells sorted from blood. The CDR3 protein is CASSALMSYEQYF. The CDR3 DNA sequence: TGTGCCAGCAGTGCTCTAATGTCCTACGAGCAGTACTTC.